Listed below are T cell receptor beta chains from one sample, sequenced in a study of shared clonotypes between healthy human individuals. The method was immunoSEQ multiplex PCR; TCRdb's version includes in-frame clones alone and lacks a portion of them. The repertoire has around 2.5 million clones, over 85% of them found once; the top ten carry approximately 0.35%. Sample: naive CD4+ T cells from PBMCs. The receptors were gathered from a man aged 18 to 35 in good health. Some clones in this sample may be carry-over from other donors' samples. Each CDR3 is given with its conserved first and last residue. A D gene is named only where the DNA matches it firmly. Size values are once, few and many counts, or a class for expanded clones, and some rows have none.

J gene	D gene	V gene	clone size	CDR3 DNA	CDR3 protein
TRBJ2-4	.	TRBV7-3	.	TGTGCCAGCAGCTTAACTTTCGGCCCACAAAACATTCAGTACTTC	CASSLTFGPQNIQYF
TRBJ2-2	TRBD2	TRBV5-1	.	TGCGCCAGCAGCTTGGCGGGAGGGCCCGGGGAGCTGTTTTTT	CASSLAGGPGELFF
TRBJ1-1	TRBD1	TRBV30	.	TGTGCCTGGAGTGCCGGCAGGACAGGGACCATCACTGAAGCTTTCTTT	CAWSAGRTGTITEAFF
TRBJ1-3	.	TRBV10-1	.	TGCGCCATCCACATGGGCAGGACTTCCTCTGGAAACACCATATATTTT	CAIHMGRTSSGNTIYF
TRBJ2-5	TRBD1	TRBV4-2	.	TGTGCCAGCAGCAAAGCCGGACAGGGTGGGCAAGAGACCCAGTACTTC	CASSKAGQGGQETQYF
TRBJ2-3	.	TRBV12-5	.	TGTGCTAGTGGTTTGCTAGGGGGGTATACGCAGTATTTT	CASGLLGGYTQYF
TRBJ1-4	.	TRBV10-1	.	TGCGCCAGCAGTGAGAGGAGAAATGAAAAACTGTTTTTT	CASSERRNEKLFF
TRBJ1-3	.	TRBV5-1	.	TGCGCCAGCAGCTTGGAAGGCAGGGACTCTGGAAACACCATATATTTT	CASSLEGRDSGNTIYF
TRBJ2-3	.	TRBV7-8	.	TGTGCCAGCAGGGTTGACTCCACAGATACGCAGTATTTT	CASRVDSTDTQYF
TRBJ1-1	.	TRBV6-5	.	TGTGCCAGCTTTAGAATTTTGAACACTGAAGCTTTCTTT	CASFRILNTEAFF
TRBJ2-5	TRBD1	TRBV6-5	.	TGTGCCAGCAGTCTCGACAGGGATCGTGAGACCCAGTACTTC	CASSLDRDRETQYF
TRBJ2-1	.	TRBV28	.	TGTGCCAGCAGTTCCGGCGGTAGCGGCTACAATGAGCAGTTCTTC	CASSSGGSGYNEQFF
TRBJ2-1	TRBD1	TRBV11-2	.	TGTGCCAGCAGCTCTTGGGACAGGGGGGACAATGAGCAGTTCTTC	CASSSWDRGDNEQFF
TRBJ2-5	TRBD2	TRBV5-1	.	TGCGCCAGCAGCTTGGTACTAGCGGGAGGGCCCGAGACCCAGTACTTC	CASSLVLAGGPETQYF
TRBJ1-4	.	TRBV4-1	.	TGCGCCAGCAGCCAAAACCAGGGGTGGGAAAAACTGTTTTTT	CASSQNQGWEKLFF
TRBJ1-5	TRBD1	TRBV10-3	.	TGTGCCATCAGTGAGTCCCACAGGGGGCGAGACAATCAGCCCCAGCATTTT	CAISESHRGRDNQPQHF
TRBJ2-2	.	TRBV6-5	.	TGTGCCGCCGGTCGGGGGACCGGGGAGCTGTTTTTT	CAAGRGTGELFF
TRBJ1-6	.	TRBV6-6	.	TGTGCCAGCGTGATGGAGCTTCTTAATTCACCCCTCCACTTT	CASVMELLNSPLHF
TRBJ1-3	.	TRBV19	.	TGTGCCAGTAGTTTCAATGGAAACACCATATATTTT	CASSFNGNTIYF
TRBJ2-7	.	TRBV10-2	.	TGCGCCAGCAGTGAGTCGCGGGTTAACGAGCAGTACTTC	CASSESRVNEQYF
TRBJ2-7	.	TRBV4-3	.	TGCGCCAGCAGCCAAGATATTCGGCGGGCCTCCTACGAGCAGTACTTC	CASSQDIRRASYEQYF
TRBJ1-5	.	TRBV28	.	TGTGCCAGCAGTTCCCTAACACCAGGGGCATCTTCCCAAAAGTATAGCAATCAGCCCCAGCATTTT	CASSSLTPGASSQKYSNQPQHF
TRBJ2-1	TRBD2	TRBV7-3	.	TGTGCCAGCAGCCAAGTCGGGACTAGCGGGACCTACACCTACAATGAGCAGTTCTTC	CASSQVGTSGTYTYNEQFF
TRBJ1-1	TRBD1	TRBV5-1	.	TGCGCCAGCAGCTCCCTCGGACAGGGGCCGAACACTGAAGCTTTCTTT	CASSSLGQGPNTEAFF
TRBJ2-7	.	TRBV7-3	.	TGTGCCAGCAGCTTTACCCCCCGTGGCGAGCAGTACTTC	CASSFTPRGEQYF
TRBJ2-7	TRBD2	TRBV2	.	TGTGCCAGCGGCGGGGGGCCGGCCTACGAGCAGTACTTC	CASGGGPAYEQYF
TRBJ1-5	.	TRBV9	.	TGTGCCAGCAGCGTAGATTTTGGGAATCAGCCCCAGCATTTT	CASSVDFGNQPQHF
TRBJ2-7	.	TRBV7-2	.	TGTGCCAGCAGCCTTGACACCCCCTACGAGCAGTACTTC	CASSLDTPYEQYF
TRBJ1-3	.	TRBV11-1	.	TGTGCCAGCAGCTCCAGCCTCTCTGGAAACACCATATATTTT	CASSSSLSGNTIYF
TRBJ2-3	TRBD2	TRBV9	.	TGTGCCAGCAGCCAGGGACTAGCGGGAGGAGATACGCAGTATTTT	CASSQGLAGGDTQYF
TRBJ1-2	TRBD1	TRBV7-9	.	TGTGCCAGCAGTTCTACCGGGACAGGGGACTACACCTTC	CASSSTGTGDYTF
TRBJ1-1	TRBD1	TRBV6-5	.	TGTGCCAGCAGTTATGACAGGGTGATAACTGAAGCTTTCTTT	CASSYDRVITEAFF
TRBJ2-7	TRBD2	TRBV7-9	.	TGTGCCAGCAGCGACGGCGGGGCTAGCGGGAGAACAGAGCAGTACTTC	CASSDGGASGRTEQYF
TRBJ1-2	TRBD1	TRBV5-5	.	TGTGCCAGCAGCCCCCTTTGGACAGGGTTTTTATTCTATGGCTACACCTTC	CASSPLWTGFLFYGYTF
TRBJ1-4	.	TRBV29-1	.	TGCAGCGTTTCCGGGGGCGCCGAAAAACTGTTTTTT	CSVSGGAEKLFF
TRBJ2-2	.	TRBV9	.	TGTGCCAGCAGCGACGGAGAGAGGGAGGTGTTCACCGGGGAGCTGTTTTTT	CASSDGEREVFTGELFF
TRBJ1-1	.	TRBV28	.	TGTGCCAGCACTCTAGGTTGGACTGAAGCTTTCTTT	CASTLGWTEAFF
TRBJ2-6	TRBD1	TRBV9	.	TGTGCCAGCAGCGTGAACAGGGGAGCAGGGGCCAACGTCCTGACTTTC	CASSVNRGAGANVLTF
TRBJ1-2	.	TRBV28	.	TGTGCCAGCAGCCCTCCAGGGGTGGGTGGCTACACCTTC	CASSPPGVGGYTF
TRBJ1-5	.	TRBV28	.	TGTGCCAGCAGTTTGTACGGCCAAAATCAGCCCCAGCATTTT	CASSLYGQNQPQHF
TRBJ2-1	TRBD1	TRBV7-2	.	TGTGCCAGCAGCCCCTGGACAGGGACCTACAATGAGCAGTTCTTC	CASSPWTGTYNEQFF
TRBJ2-5	TRBD2	TRBV7-9	.	TGTGCCAGCAGCTCCCGGACTAGCGGGAACCAAGAGACCCAGTACTTC	CASSSRTSGNQETQYF
TRBJ1-5	.	TRBV19	.	TGTGCCAGTAGATCCGGCGGGCAGCCCCAGCATTTT	CASRSGGQPQHF
TRBJ2-7	.	TRBV7-8	.	TGTGCCAGCAGCTTAGTAGGCGACTACGAGCAGTACTTC	CASSLVGDYEQYF
TRBJ2-3	TRBD1	TRBV10-3	.	TGTGCCATCAGCGGGACAGGGGGTAGCACAGATACGCAGTATTTT	CAISGTGGSTDTQYF
TRBJ2-2	TRBD1	TRBV25-1	.	TGTGCCAGCAGAGGGGACAGCGAGGCCGGGGAGCTGTTTTTT	CASRGDSEAGELFF
TRBJ2-5	TRBD2	TRBV9	.	TGTGCCAGCAGCGAGGAGGGACTAGCGGGAGGAGAGACCCAGTACTTC	CASSEEGLAGGETQYF
TRBJ2-1	TRBD2	TRBV7-2	.	TGTGCCAGCAGCTCCCGGACTAGCTTCAATGAGCAGTTCTTC	CASSSRTSFNEQFF
TRBJ2-7	.	TRBV7-2	.	TGTGCCAGCAGCTTAGGAGGGACGGATACGTACGAGCAGTACTTC	CASSLGGTDTYEQYF
TRBJ1-2	TRBD1	TRBV5-8	.	TGTGCCAGCAGCTTGGTGAGGACAGGGCACGGCTACACCTTC	CASSLVRTGHGYTF
TRBJ2-7	.	TRBV18	.	TGTGCCAGCTCCCCCGACAGGAACTCCTACGAGCAGTACTTC	CASSPDRNSYEQYF
TRBJ2-7	.	TRBV28	.	TGTGCCAGCAAAAGGACCGCCAACTACGAGCAGTACTTC	CASKRTANYEQYF
TRBJ2-1	.	TRBV2	once	TGTGCCAGCAGTGAAGCTGGGAGCTCCTACAATGAGCAGTTCTTC	CASSEAGSSYNEQFF
TRBJ1-3	.	TRBV18	.	TGTGCCAGCTCCCTGGGGGAGATTAAGAACACCATATATTTT	CASSLGEIKNTIYF
TRBJ2-2	TRBD1	TRBV28	once	TGTGCCAGCTACGACAGGGAATATACCGGGGAGCTGTTTTTT	CASYDREYTGELFF
TRBJ2-5	.	TRBV19	.	TGTGCCAGTAGTATCTTCGCTTCCACGCCGGGCCAAGAGACCCAGTACTTC	CASSIFASTPGQETQYF
TRBJ1-2	.	TRBV6-1	.	TGTGCCAGCAGTGAAAGGGGGGGAATCTACACCTTC	CASSERGGIYTF
TRBJ2-1	TRBD2	TRBV5-1	.	TGCGCCAGCAGCTTGGACTGGCGGAGCGGGACTGAGCAGTTCTTC	CASSLDWRSGTEQFF